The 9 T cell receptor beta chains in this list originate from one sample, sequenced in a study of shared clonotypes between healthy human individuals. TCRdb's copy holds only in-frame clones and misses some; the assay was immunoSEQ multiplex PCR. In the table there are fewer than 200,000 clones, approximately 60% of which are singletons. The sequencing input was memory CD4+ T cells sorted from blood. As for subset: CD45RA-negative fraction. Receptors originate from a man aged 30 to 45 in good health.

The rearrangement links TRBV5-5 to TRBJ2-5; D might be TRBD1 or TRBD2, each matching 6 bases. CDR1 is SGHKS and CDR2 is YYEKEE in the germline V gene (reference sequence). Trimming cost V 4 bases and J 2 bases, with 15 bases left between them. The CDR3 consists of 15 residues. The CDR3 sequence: CASSRGASRQETQYF. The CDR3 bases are TGTGCCAGCAGCAGGGGGGCTAGCAGGCAAGAGACCCAGTACTTC.

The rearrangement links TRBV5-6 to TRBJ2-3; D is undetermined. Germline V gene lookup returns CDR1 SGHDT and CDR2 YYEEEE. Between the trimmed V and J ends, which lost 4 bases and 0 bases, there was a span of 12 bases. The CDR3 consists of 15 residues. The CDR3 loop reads CASSPLGASTDTQYF. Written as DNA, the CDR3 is TGTGCCAGCAGCCCCCTGGGTGCTAGCACAGATACGCAGTATTTT.

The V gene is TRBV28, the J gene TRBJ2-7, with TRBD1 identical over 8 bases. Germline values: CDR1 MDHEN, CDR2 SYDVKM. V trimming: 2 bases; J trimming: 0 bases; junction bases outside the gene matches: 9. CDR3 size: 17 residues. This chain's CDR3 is CASSLTVGQGSSYEQYF. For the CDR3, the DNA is TGTGCCAGCAGTTTAACGGTCGGACAGGGCAGCTCCTACGAGCAGTACTTC.

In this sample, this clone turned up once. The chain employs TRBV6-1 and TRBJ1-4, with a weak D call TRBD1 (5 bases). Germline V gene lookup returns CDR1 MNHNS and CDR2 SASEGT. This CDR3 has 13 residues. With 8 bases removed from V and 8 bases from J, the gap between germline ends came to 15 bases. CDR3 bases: TGTGCCAGCTTTCCAGGGCTGGAGGAAAAACTGTTTTTT. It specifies CASFPGLEEKLFF.

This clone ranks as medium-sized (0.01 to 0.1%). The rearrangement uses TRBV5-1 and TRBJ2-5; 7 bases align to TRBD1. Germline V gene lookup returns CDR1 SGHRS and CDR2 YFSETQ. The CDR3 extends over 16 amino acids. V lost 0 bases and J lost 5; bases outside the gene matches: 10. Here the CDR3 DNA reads TGCGCCAGCAGCTTGGAGACCGCAGGGGGACGGGAGACCCAGTACTTC. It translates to CASSLETAGGRETQYF.

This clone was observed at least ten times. The CDR3 region is CASSPRGLAGDVNEQFF. CDR3 sequence (DNA): TGTGCCAGCAGCCCCCGCGGTTTAGCGGGAGATGTTAATGAGCAGTTCTTC. This rearrangement joins TRBV13 to TRBJ2-1; 9 bases fit TRBD2. Germline loops: CDR1 PRHDT, CDR2 FYEKMQ (reference sequence). V was clipped by 5 bases and J by 7 bases; unmatched bases: 15. This CDR3 has 17 residues.

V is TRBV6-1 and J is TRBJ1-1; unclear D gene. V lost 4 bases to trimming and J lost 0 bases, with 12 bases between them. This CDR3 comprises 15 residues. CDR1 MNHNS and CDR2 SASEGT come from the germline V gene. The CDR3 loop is CASSVRQPMNTEAFF. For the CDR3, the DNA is TGTGCCAGCAGTGTTCGGCAGCCCATGAACACTGAAGCTTTCTTT.

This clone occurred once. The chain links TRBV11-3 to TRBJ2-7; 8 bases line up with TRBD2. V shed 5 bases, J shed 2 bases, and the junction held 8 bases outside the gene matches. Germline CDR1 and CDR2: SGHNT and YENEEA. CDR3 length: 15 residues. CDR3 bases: TGTGCCAGCAGCCCCACGGGAGGGAGTCCCTACGAGCAGTACTTC. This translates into CASSPTGGSPYEQYF.

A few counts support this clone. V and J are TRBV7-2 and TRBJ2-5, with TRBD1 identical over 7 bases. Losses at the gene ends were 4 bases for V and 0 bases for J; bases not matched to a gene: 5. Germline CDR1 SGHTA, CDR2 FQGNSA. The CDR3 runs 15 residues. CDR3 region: CASSSGTANQETQYF. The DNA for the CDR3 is TGTGCCAGCAGCTCCGGGACAGCCAACCAAGAGACCCAGTACTTC.